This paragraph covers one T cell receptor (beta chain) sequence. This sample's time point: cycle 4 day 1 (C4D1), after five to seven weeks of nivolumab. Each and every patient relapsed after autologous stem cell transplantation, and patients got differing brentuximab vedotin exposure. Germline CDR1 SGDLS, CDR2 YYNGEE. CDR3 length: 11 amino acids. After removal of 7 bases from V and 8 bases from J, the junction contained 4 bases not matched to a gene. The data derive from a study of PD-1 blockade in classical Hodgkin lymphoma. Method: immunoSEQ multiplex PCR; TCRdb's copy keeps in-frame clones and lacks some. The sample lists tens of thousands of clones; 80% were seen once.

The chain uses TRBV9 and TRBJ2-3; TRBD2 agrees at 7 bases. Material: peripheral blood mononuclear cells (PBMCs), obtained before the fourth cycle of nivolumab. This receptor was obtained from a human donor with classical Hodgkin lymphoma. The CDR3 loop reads CASGGRGTQYF. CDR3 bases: TGTGCCAGCGGAGGGAGGGGTACGCAGTATTTT.